This TCR beta chain originates from a study of control samples from healthy donors and cancer patients. The assay was immunoSEQ multiplex PCR, and TCRdb's table has in-frame clones only and misses some. This table holds roughly 80,000 clones, just under 90% found once. The sequence derives from a man aged 45-65 years in good health. The specimen sequenced was blood.

The chain's CDR3 is CASSLSLAGDTQYF. DNA for the CDR3: TGCGCCAGCAGCTTGTCCCTCGCGGGAGATACGCAGTATTTT. This chain links TRBV5-1 with TRBJ2-3, with D perhaps matching TRBD2 (5 bases). The CDR3 runs 14 residues. The germline V gene has CDR1 SGHRS and CDR2 YFSETQ. V lost 1 base and J lost 5, with 11 bases in between. Using reference TRBV5-1 and TRBJ2-3 for the parts outside the CDR3, the full variable domain is KAGVTQTPRYLIKTRGQQVTLSCSPISGHRSVSWYQQTPGQGLQFLFEYFSETQRNKGNFPGRFSGRQFSNSRSEMNVSTLELGDSALYLCASSLSLAGDTQYFGPGTRLTVL.